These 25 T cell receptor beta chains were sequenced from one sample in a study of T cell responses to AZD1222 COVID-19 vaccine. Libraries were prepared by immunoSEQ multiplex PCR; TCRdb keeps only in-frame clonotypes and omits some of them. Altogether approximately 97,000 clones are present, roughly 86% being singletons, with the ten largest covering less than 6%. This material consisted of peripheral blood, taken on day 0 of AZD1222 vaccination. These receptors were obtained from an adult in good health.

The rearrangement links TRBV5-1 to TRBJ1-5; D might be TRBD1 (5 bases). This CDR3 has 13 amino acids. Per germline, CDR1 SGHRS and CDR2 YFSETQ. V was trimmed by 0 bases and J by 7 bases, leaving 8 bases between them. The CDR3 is CASSLGGDQPQHF. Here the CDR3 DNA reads TGCGCCAGCAGCTTGGGGGGGGACCAGCCCCAGCATTTT.

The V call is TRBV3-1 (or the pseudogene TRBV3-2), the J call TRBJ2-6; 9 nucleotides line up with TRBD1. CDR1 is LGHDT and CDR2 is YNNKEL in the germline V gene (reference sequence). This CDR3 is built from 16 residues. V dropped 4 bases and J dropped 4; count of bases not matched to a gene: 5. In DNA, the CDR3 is TGTGCCAGCAGCCCAGACAGGGGGTTGGGGGCCAACGTCCTGACTTTC. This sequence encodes CASSPDRGLGANVLTF.

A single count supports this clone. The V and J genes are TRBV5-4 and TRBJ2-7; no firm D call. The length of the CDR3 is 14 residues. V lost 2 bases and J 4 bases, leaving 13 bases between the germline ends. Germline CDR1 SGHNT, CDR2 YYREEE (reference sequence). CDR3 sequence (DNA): TGTGCCAGCAGCTTCGATCGCGGCAGGTACGAGCAGTACTTC. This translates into CASSFDRGRYEQYF.

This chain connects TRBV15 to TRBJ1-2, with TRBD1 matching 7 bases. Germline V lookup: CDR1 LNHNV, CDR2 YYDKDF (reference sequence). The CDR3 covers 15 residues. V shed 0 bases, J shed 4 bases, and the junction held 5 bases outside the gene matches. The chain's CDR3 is CATSRERGRGYGYTF. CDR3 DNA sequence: TGTGCCACCAGCAGAGAAAGGGGGCGCGGCTATGGCTACACCTTC.

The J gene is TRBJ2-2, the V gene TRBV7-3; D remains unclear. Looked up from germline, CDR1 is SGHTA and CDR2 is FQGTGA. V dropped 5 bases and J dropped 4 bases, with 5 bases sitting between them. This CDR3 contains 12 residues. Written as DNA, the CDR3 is TGTGCCAGCAGCCGAACCACCGGGGAGCTGTTTTTT. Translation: CASSRTTGELFF. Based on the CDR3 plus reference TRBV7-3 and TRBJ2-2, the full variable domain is GAGVSQTPSNKVTEKGKYVELRCDPISGHTALYWYRQSLGQGPEFLIYFQGTGAADDSGLPNDRFFAVRPEGSVSTLKIQRTERGDSAVYLCASSRTTGELFFGEGSRLTVL.

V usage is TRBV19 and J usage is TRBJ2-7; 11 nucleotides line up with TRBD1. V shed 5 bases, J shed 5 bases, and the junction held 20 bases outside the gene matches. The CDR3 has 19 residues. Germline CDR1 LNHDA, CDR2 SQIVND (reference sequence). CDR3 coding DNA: TGTGCCAGTAGTCCTCGGACAGGGGGCTCCCCCAATGATTTCGACGAGCAGTACTTC. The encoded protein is CASSPRTGGSPNDFDEQYF.

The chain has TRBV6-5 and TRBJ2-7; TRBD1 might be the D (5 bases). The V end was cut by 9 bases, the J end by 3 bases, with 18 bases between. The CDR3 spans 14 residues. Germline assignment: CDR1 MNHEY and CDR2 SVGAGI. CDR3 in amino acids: CASQGPTANYEQYF. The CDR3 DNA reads TGTGCCAGTCAGGGCCCGACAGCTAACTACGAGCAGTACTTC.

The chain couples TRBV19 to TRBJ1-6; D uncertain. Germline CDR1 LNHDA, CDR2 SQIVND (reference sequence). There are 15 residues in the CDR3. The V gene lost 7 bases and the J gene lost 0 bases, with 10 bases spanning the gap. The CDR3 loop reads CASNPGISYNSPLHF. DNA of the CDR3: TGTGCCAGTAATCCGGGCATCTCCTATAATTCACCCCTCCACTTT.

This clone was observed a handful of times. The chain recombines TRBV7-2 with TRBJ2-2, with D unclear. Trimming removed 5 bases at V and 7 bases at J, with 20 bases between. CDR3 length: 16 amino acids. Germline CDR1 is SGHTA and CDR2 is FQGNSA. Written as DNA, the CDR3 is TGTGCCAGCAGCCCCCGTGGGCGCGAGAGGTTCGGGGAGCTGTTTTTT. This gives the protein CASSPRGRERFGELFF. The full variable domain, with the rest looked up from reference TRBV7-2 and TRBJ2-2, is GAGVSQSPSNKVTEKGKDVELRCDPISGHTALYWYRQSLGQGLEFLIYFQGNSAPDKSGLPSDRFSAERTGGSVSTLTIQRTQQEDSAVYLCASSPRGRERFGELFFGEGSRLTVL.

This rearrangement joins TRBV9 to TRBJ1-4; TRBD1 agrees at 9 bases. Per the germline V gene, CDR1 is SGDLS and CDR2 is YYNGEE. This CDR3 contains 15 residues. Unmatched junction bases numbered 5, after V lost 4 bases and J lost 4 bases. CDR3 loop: CASSFTGGHNEKLFF. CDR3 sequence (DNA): TGTGCCAGCAGCTTCACAGGGGGCCATAATGAAAAACTGTTTTTT. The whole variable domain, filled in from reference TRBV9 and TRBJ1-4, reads DSGVTQTPKHLITATGQRVTLRCSPRSGDLSVYWYQQSLDQGLQFLIQYYNGEERAKGNILERFSAQQFPDLHSELNLSSLELGDSALYFCASSFTGGHNEKLFFGSGTQLSVL.

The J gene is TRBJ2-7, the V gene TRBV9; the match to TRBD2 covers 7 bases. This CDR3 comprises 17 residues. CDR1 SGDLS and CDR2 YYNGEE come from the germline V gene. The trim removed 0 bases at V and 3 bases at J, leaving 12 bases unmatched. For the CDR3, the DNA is TGTGCCAGCAGCGTAGACGGATTCCAGCGGGGAGACTACGAGCAGTACTTC. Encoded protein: CASSVDGFQRGDYEQYF.

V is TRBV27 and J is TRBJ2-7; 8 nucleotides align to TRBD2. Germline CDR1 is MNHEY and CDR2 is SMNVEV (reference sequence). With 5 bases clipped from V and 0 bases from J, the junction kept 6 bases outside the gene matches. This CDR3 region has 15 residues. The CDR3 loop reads CASSPQLADSYEQYF. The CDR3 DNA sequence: TGTGCCAGCAGTCCCCAACTAGCGGACTCCTACGAGCAGTACTTC.

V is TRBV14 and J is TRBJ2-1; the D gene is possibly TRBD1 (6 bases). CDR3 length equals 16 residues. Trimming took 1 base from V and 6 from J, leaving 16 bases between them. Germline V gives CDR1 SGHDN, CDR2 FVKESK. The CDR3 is CASSQGRQAIGNEQFF. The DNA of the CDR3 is TGTGCCAGCAGCCAAGGAAGACAGGCCATCGGCAATGAGCAGTTCTTC. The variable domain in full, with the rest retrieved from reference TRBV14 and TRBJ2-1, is EAGVTQFPSHSVIEKGQTVTLRCDPISGHDNLYWYRRVMGKEIKFLLHFVKESKQDESGMPNNRFLAERTGGTYSTLKVQPAELEDSGVYFCASSQGRQAIGNEQFFGPGTRLTVL.

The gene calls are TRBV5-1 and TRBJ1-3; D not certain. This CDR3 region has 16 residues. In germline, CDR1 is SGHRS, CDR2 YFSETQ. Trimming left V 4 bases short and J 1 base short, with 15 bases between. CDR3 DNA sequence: TGCGCCAGCAGCCGGGCAGCGGGAACGTCTGGAAACACCATATATTTT. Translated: CASSRAAGTSGNTIYF.

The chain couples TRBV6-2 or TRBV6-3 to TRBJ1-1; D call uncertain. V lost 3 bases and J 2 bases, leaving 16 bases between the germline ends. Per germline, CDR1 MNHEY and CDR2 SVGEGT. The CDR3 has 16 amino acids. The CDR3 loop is CASSYLQAALNTEAFF. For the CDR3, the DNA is TGTGCCAGCAGTTATTTGCAGGCGGCCCTTAACACTGAAGCTTTCTTT.

CDR3 sequence reads: CAWDRGGPYEQYF. The CDR3 nucleotides are TGTGCCTGGGACAGGGGGGGGCCCTACGAGCAGTACTTC. The chain carries TRBV30 and TRBJ2-7, with TRBD1 identical over 9 bases. This CDR3 is 13 amino acids long. The ends lost 5 bases at V and 2 bases at J; junction bases unmatched: 4. Germline values: CDR1 GTSNPN, CDR2 SVGIG (reference sequence).

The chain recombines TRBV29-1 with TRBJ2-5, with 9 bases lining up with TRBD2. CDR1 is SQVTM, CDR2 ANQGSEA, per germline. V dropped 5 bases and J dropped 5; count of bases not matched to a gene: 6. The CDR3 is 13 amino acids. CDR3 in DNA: TGCAGCGTTAGGCGGGAGGGGTGGGAGACCCAGTACTTC. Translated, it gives CSVRREGWETQYF.

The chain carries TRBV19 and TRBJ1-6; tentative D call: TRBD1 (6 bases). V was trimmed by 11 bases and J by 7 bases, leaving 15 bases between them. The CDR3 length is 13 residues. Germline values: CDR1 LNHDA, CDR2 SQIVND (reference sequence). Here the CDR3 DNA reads TGTGCCTCCAAAGGGCAGGGGAATTCACCCCTCCACTTT. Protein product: CASKGQGNSPLHF.

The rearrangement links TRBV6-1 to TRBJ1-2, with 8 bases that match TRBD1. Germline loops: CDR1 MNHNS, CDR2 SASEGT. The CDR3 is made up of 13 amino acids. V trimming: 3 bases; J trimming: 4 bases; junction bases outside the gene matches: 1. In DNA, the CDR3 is TGTGCCAGCAGTGACAGGGGGCTCTATGGCTACACCTTC. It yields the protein CASSDRGLYGYTF.

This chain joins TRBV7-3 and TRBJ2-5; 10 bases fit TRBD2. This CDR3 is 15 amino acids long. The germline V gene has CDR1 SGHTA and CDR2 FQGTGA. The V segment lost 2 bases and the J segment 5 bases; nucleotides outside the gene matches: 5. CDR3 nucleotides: TGTGCCAGCAGCTTACTAGCGGGGGTCCGGGAGACCCAGTACTTC. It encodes CASSLLAGVRETQYF. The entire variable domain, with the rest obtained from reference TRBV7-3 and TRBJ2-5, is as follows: GAGVSQTPSNKVTEKGKYVELRCDPISGHTALYWYRQSLGQGPEFLIYFQGTGAADDSGLPNDRFFAVRPEGSVSTLKIQRTERGDSAVYLCASSLLAGVRETQYFGPGTRLLVL.

DNA for the CDR3: TGTGCCAGCAGCTTGGCTAAAGATTTGAGCTCCTACAATGAGCAGTTCTTC. This encodes CASSLAKDLSSYNEQFF. The chain recombines TRBV5-8 with TRBJ2-1; D ambiguous. Germline V gene data show CDR1 as SGHTS and CDR2 as YDEGEE. V dropped 0 bases and J dropped 0 bases, with 13 bases sitting between them. The CDR3 is 17 residues long. Drawing the rest from reference TRBV5-8 and TRBJ2-1, the complete variable domain is EAGVTQSPTHLIKTRGQQATLRCSPISGHTSVYWYQQALGLGLQFLLWYDEGEERNRGNFPPRFSGRQFPNYSSELNVNALELEDSALYLCASSLAKDLSSYNEQFFGPGTRLTVL.

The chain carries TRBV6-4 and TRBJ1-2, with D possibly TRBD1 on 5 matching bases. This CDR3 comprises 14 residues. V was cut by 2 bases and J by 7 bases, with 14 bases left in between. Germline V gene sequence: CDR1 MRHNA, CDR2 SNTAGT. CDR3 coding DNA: TGTGCCAGCAGTGACAAATGGCAGGGTGGTGGCTACACCTTC. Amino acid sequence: CASSDKWQGGGYTF.

The chain's CDR3 is CASSEGQANYGYTF. In DNA form, the CDR3 reads TGTGCCAGCAGTGAGGGCCAAGCTAACTATGGCTACACCTTC. The chain couples TRBV28 to TRBJ1-2; no clear D. CDR3 length: 14 amino acids. Between the trimmed V and J ends, which lost 5 bases and 0 bases, there was a span of 10 bases. Germline CDR1 reads MDHEN; CDR2 reads SYDVKM.

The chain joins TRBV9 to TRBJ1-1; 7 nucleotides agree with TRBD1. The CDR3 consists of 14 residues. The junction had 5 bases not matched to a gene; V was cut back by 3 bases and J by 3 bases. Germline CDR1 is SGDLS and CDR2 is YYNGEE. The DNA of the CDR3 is TGTGCCAGCAGCGCATCACAGGGGCACACTGAAGCTTTCTTT. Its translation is CASSASQGHTEAFF.

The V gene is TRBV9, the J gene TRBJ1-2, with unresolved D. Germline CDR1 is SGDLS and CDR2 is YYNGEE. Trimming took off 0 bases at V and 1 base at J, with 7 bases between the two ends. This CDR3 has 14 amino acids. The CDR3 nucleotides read TGTGCCAGCAGCGTAGACGTCGGTAACTATGGCTACACCTTC. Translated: CASSVDVGNYGYTF.